The source of this T cell receptor (beta chain) is a study of blood T cells in healthy people across ages. Overall study results and limits: Diversity of TCR beta correlated strongly with naive T cell percentage. Greater diversity and more naive CD4+ cells were seen in long-lived donors than in aged donors. Per million T cells, the diversity of TCR beta decreased roughly linearly as age advanced.

Together with a sample-barcoded 5' primer, a J-beta primer mix was included in a second PCR lasting about 7 to 12 cycles. CDR3-containing paired-end reads numbering at least 2.5 million came from each sample. TCRdb re-called the 5' RACE reads through MiXCR, storing one row per CDR3 protein. In the table there are some 900,000 distinct CDR3 sequences, roughly 52% of which are singletons. As for this clonotype: No antigen is known for it. A read error may produce the germline difference seen at one junction end.

Germline-derived CDR1 and CDR2 are GTSNPN and SVGIG (reference sequence). This CDR3 region has 11 residues. This sequence was found in a young man in good health. The chain employs TRBV30 and TRBJ2-7; D is possibly TRBD2 (5 bases). The sequencing input was blood. CDR3 residues: CAGSAPYEQYF. In DNA, the CDR3 is TGTGCCGGGAGTGCACCTTACGAGCAGTACTTC.